This TCR beta chain was captured in a study of T cell responses to AZD1222 COVID-19 vaccine. V was shortened by 7 bases and J by 2 bases, with 10 bases between the two germline ends. This CDR3 is built from 13 residues. The table came from immunoSEQ multiplex PCR; TCRdb's copy has only in-frame clones and leaves some out. The sample consists of roughly 150,000 clones, about 90% of them appearing once. The receptor's source is an adult in good health. V gene TRBV12-3 or TRBV12-4 combines with J gene TRBJ2-3; a weak D match, TRBD2 (5 bases). The source was peripheral blood, collected on day 0 of AZD1222 vaccination. The CDR3: CASIGSHTDTQYF. DNA for the CDR3: TGTGCCAGCATTGGGAGCCACACAGATACGCAGTATTTT.